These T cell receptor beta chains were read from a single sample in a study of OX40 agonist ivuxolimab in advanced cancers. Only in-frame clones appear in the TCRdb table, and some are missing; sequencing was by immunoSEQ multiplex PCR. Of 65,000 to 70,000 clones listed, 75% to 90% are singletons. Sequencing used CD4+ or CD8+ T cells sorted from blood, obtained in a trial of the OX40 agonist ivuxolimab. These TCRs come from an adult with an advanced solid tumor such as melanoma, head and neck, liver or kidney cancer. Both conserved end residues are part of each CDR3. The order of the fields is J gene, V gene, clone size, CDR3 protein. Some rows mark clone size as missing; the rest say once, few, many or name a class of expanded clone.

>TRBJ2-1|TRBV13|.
CASSLGVSNEQFF
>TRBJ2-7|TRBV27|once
CASSLTPRAYEQYF
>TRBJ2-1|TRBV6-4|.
CASSGVAGDSNEQFF
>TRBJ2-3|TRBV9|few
CASSVEPASRHVDTQYF
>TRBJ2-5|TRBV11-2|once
CASSSWAVQETQYF
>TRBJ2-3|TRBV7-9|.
CASSLGLLAGHLDTQYF
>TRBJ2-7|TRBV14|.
CASSQLTSGSSYEQYF
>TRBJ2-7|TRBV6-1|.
CASSELVGTYEQYF
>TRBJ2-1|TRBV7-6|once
CASSLETSGRLVNEQFF
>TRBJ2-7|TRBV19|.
CASSIVLAGGSYEQYF
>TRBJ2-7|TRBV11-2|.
CASSLDLPPRGLHEQYF
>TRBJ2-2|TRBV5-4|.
CASSLGRGGRSAGELFF
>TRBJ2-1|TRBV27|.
CATRVRYNEQFF
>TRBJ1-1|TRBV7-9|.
CASSLPASAEAFF
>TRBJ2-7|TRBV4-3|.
CASSPAVASSYEQYF
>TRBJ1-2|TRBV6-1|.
CASSEPPQGAWGYTF
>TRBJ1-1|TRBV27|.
CASSFYNRATEAFF
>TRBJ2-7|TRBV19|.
CASSIAGGRSYEQYF
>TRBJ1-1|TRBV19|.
CASSMTLNTEAFF
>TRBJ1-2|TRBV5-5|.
CASSLLLGNGYGYTF
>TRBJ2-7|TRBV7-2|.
CASSLNPGLAGGSWEQYF
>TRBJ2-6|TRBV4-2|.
CASSATGANVLTF
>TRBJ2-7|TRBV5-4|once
CASSLGSNEQYF
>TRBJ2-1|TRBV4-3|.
CASSQDGPSGAGTNEQFF
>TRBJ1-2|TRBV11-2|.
CASSLDRLGYGYTF
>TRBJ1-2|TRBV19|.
CASRAGGNGYTF
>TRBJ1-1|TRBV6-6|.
CASDIGNTEAFF
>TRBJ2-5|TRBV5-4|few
CASSPVAGPGETQYF
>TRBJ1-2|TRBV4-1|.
CASSQDGYYGYTF
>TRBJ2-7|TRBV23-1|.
CASSQMGGVSSYEQYF
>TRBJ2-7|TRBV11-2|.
CASSFGQGGYEQYF
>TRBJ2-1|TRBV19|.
CASSNPEASSYNEQFF
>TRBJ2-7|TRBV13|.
CASSFRGEARTYEQYF
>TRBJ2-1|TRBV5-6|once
CASSWDTGTYNEQFF
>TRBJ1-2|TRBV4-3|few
CASSQDLGTYYGYTF
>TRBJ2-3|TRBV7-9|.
CASSSYHRSTDTQYF
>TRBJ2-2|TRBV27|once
CASSLSLFTGELFF
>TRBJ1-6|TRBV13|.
CASSPGGDSPLHF
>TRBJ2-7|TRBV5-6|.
CASSLGAGYEQYF
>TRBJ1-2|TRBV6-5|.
CASSEGGGNGGYTF
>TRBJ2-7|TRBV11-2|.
CASSSRLAGGYEQYF
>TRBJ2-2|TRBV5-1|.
CASSLKWGELFF
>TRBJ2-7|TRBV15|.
CATSREGSSYEQYF
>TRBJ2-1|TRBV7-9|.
CASSLADRGENEQFF
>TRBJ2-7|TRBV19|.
CASSIPVGGAYEQYF
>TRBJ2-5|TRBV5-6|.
CASSPKAGETQYF
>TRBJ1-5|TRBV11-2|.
CASSLWMLGTGGGQPQHF
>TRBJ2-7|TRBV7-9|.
CASSLGGDSYEQYF
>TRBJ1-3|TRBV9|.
CASSPGSGNTIYF
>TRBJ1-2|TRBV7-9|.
CASSRGQDNYGYTF
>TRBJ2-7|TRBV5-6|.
CASSLAYEQYF